The TCR beta chain described here comes from a study of cytomegalovirus exposure and HLA in healthy donors. Study-wide background: From donors who were HLA-typed, an early data release held around 80 million unique TCRs.

On this clone: Its antigen remains unidentified.

60 Vbeta and 13 Jbeta primers were used in PCR. This table comes from immunoSEQ multiplex PCR, and its TCRdb copy is limited to in-frame clones, with some not included. The sample records about 64,000 clones, 85% to 90% being singletons. Overall study results and limits: In a later analysis, a missense DCLRE1C variant was linked to TCR beta V- and J-gene trimming.

The CDR3 totals 16 residues. Trimming at V came to 1 base and at J to 0 bases, leaving 5 bases not matched to a gene. Germline V lookup: CDR1 SEHNR, CDR2 FQNEAQ (reference sequence). The sequence derives from a female donor in good health and CMV-seronegative. Source material: PBMCs. V and J are TRBV7-9 and TRBJ2-7; 8 nucleotides agree with TRBD2. CDR3 region: CASSLDLAGRSYEQYF. The CDR3 coding sequence is TGTGCCAGCAGCTTAGATCTAGCGGGCCGCTCCTACGAGCAGTACTTC.